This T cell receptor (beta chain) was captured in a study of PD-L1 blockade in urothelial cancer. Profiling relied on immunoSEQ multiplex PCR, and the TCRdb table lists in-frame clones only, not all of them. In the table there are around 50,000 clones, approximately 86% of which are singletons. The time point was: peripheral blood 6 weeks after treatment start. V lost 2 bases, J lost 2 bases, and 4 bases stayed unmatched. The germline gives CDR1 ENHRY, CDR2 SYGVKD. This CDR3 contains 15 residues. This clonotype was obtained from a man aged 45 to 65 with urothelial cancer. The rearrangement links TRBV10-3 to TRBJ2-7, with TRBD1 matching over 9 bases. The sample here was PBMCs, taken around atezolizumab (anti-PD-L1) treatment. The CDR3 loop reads CAISERGQGTYEQYF. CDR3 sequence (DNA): TGTGCCATCAGTGAGAGGGGACAGGGAACCTACGAGCAGTACTTC.